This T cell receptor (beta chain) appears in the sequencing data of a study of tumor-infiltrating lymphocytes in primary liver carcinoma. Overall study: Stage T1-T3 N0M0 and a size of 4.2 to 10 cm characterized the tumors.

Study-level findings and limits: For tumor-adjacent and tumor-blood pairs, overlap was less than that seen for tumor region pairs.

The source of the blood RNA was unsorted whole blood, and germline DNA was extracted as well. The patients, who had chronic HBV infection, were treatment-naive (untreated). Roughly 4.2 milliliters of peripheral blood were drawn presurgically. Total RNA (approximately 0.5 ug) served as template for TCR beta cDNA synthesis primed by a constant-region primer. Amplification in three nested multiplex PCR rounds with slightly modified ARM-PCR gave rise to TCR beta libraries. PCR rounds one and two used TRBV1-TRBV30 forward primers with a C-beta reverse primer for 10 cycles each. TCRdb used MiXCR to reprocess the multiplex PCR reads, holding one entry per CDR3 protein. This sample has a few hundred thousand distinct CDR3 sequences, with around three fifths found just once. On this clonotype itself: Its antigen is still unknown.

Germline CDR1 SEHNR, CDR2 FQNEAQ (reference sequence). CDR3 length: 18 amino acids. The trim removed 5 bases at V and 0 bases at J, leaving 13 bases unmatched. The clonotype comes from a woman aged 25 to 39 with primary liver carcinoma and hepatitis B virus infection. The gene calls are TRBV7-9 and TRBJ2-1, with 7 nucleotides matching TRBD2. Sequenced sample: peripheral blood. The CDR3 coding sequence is TGTGCCAGCAGCCAAACGGCCCATCTAGCGGACTCCTACAATGAGCAGTTCTTC. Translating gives CASSQTAHLADSYNEQFF.